This TCR beta chain was identified during a study of cytomegalovirus exposure and HLA in healthy donors. Both 60 Vbeta primers and 13 Jbeta primers went into the PCR. Sequencing was performed with immunoSEQ multiplex PCR; in TCRdb, only in-frame clones are kept and a portion is missing. The sample yields about 190,000 clones, almost 75% seen once. This CDR3 is built from 14 residues. The V gene's germline CDR1 is MDHEN and CDR2 SYDVKM. V was pared by 4 bases and J by 8 bases, with 17 bases between. Sequencing used PBMCs. This chain connects TRBV28 to TRBJ1-2, with D hard to call. The clonotype was recovered from a woman aged 30 to 39 in good health and CMV-seropositive. DNA of the CDR3: TGTGCCAGCAGTTACCCCGGAGGTTTCGAAGGCTACACCTTC. This translates into CASSYPGGFEGYTF.